This TCR beta chain emerged from a study of blood T cells in healthy people across ages. This clonotype was picked up many times. A second PCR, run for about 7 to 12 cycles, used a sample-barcoded 5' primer plus a J-beta primer mix. In TCRdb, the 5' RACE reads were re-called with MiXCR into one record per CDR3 protein. The sample has 650,000 to 1,000,000 distinct CDR3 sequences, about half seen once. V lost 7 bases to trimming and J lost 1 base; unmatched junction nucleotides: 9. This CDR3 has 17 residues. Germline CDR1 is SNHLY and CDR2 is FYNNEI. The sequenced sample consisted of blood. The V and J genes are TRBV2 and TRBJ2-1, with 11 nucleotides matching TRBD1. The sequence was obtained from a man older than 75 in good health. Here the CDR3 DNA reads TGTGCCAGCAACCCGGGACAGGGGGTCAAATCCTACAATGAGCAGTTCTTC. This encodes CASNPGQGVKSYNEQFF.